Detailed here is one T cell receptor (beta chain). CDR3 length: 15 residues. CDR1 is SGHTA, CDR2 FQGNSA, per germline. V shed 10 bases, J shed 7 bases, and the junction held 10 bases outside the gene matches. As to time point: newly diagnosed GD, antithyroid drugs for less than 3 months. With RNA extracted from PBMCs as input, the TCR library was made. The data belong to a study of regulatory T cells in long-lasting Graves disease. TCR beta libraries were built with iRepertoire HTBI primers and Arm-PCR of CDR3 regions. TCRdb processed the multiplex PCR reads anew with MiXCR; each CDR3 protein has one entry. The sample lists a few hundred thousand distinct CDR3 sequences; 15% to 20% were seen once. Another study also made use of these data, one on T cells in Graves' hyperthyroidism and ophthalmopathy. As that report states: Ophthalmopathy and stable hyperthyroidism were told apart by a 13 V-J model.

The sequence was obtained from a woman younger than 30 with Graves disease. The chain employs TRBV7-2 and TRBJ2-3, with 14 positions matching TRBD2. The source was peripheral blood mononuclear cells (PBMCs), collected at new diagnosis, from a patient treated with antithyroid drugs. The CDR3 DNA reads as TGTGCCATACCGACGGGACTAGCGGGAGTAAATACGCAGTATTTT. Protein: CAIPTGLAGVNTQYF.